This T cell receptor beta chain was recovered during a study of blood T cell repertoires in COVID-19. The sample holds one count of this clone. Sequencing used immunoSEQ multiplex PCR; TCRdb keeps in-frame clones, though not all of them. Here the sample spans 150,000 to 190,000 clones, roughly four fifths being singletons. V lost 4 bases and J lost 3, with 9 bases in between. The length of the CDR3 is 12 residues. The germline CDR1 and CDR2 sequences are SQVTM and ANQGSEA. This chain uses TRBV29-1 with TRBJ1-2; perhaps TRBD1 as D (6 bases). Sequencing was performed on peripheral blood. The clonotype comes from a woman aged 80 or older with acute or convalescent COVID-19. CDR3 sequence (DNA): TGCAGCGTTGGGGGGCAGGACTATGGCTACACCTTC. Protein: CSVGGQDYGYTF.